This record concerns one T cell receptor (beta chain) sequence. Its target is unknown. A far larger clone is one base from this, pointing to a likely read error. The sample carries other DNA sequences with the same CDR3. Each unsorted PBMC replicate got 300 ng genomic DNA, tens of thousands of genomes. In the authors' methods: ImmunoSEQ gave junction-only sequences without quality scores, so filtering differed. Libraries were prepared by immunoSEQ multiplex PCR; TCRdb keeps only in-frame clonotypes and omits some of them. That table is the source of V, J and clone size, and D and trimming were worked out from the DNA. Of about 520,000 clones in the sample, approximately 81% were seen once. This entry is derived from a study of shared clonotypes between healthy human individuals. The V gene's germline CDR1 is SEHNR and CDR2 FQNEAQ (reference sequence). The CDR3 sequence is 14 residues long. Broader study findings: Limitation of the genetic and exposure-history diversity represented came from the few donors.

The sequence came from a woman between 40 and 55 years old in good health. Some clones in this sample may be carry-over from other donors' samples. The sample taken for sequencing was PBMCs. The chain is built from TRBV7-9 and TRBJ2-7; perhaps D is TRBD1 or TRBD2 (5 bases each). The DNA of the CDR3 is TGTGCCAGCAGCTTAGTAGGGACCAGCTACGAGCAGTACTTT. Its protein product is CASSLVGTSYEQYF.